This TCR beta chain appears in the sequencing data of a study of blood T cell repertoires in COVID-19. Clones were read by immunoSEQ multiplex PCR, and TCRdb kept only the in-frame ones, dropping some. This sample has 110,000 to 150,000 clones, with about four fifths found just once. The germline CDR1 and CDR2 sequences are ENHRY and SYGVKD. This CDR3 contains 19 residues. V dropped 2 bases and J dropped 2 bases, with 22 bases sitting between them. Sequenced input: PBMCs or T cells enriched from blood (not recorded which). The V call is TRBV10-3, the J call TRBJ2-1, with D possibly being TRBD2 (6 bases). This sequence was found in a man aged 45 to 65 who had recovered from COVID-19. The CDR3 sequence: CAISEEASVRASAYNEQFF. The DNA of the CDR3 is TGTGCCATCAGTGAGGAAGCGTCCGTTCGGGCTAGCGCCTACAATGAGCAGTTCTTC.